This TCR beta chain was retrieved from a study of siplizumab effects on memory and regulatory T cells. This CDR3 is built from 11 residues. V lost 4 bases and J 9 bases, leaving 10 bases between the germline ends. CDR1 is SNHLY, CDR2 FYNNEI, per germline. Using immunoSEQ multiplex PCR, the repertoire was profiled, and TCRdb retains in-frame clones only, with some absent. Of 70,000 to 95,000 clones in the sample, 80% to 90% are singletons; the top ten hold roughly 15%. Specimen: CD4+ T cells sorted from blood. This rearrangement joins TRBV2 to TRBJ2-7; no clear D. The receptor was derived from a human donor in good health. The CDR3 reads CASSVAVGQYF. The DNA for the CDR3 is TGTGCCAGCAGTGTGGCGGTAGGGCAGTACTTC.